This T cell receptor beta chain originates from a study of immune evolution from preneoplasia to lung adenocarcinoma. The study's findings and limits: Normal lung had the highest top T cell clone frequencies. Later-stage lesions appeared to have more T cells, more diversity, less clonality.

Profiled with immunoSEQ multiplex PCR; TCRdb holds only in-frame clones, not every one. Of 8,000 to 8,500 clones in the sample, roughly 73% were seen once. Germline V lookup: CDR1 SGHVS, CDR2 FQNEAQ. V gave up 3 bases and J gave up 5 bases, with 13 bases separating them. The CDR3 has 15 amino acids. As to this clone: The antigen remains unidentified.

Resections took place in Japan or China from the mid-2010s to the late 2010s. The material sequenced was FFPE adjacent normal lung tissue. The source is a person in their sixties or seventies with lung adenocarcinoma. The chain uses TRBV7-8 and TRBJ2-2, with D perhaps TRBD2 (6 bases). CDR3 amino acids: CASSFTPLATGELFF. The CDR3 DNA is TGTGCCAGCAGCTTTACCCCTCTAGCGACCGGGGAGCTGTTTTTT.